A selection of T cell receptor beta chains follows, all from one sample in a study of OX40 agonist ivuxolimab in advanced cancers. The repertoire was sequenced with immunoSEQ multiplex PCR; TCRdb's copy has only in-frame clones and lacks some. The data show around 15,000 clones, about 70% seen once. Sequenced here: CD4+ or CD8+ T cells sorted from blood, sampled in a trial of the OX40 agonist ivuxolimab. The receptors shown here come from an adult with an advanced solid tumor such as melanoma, head and neck, liver or kidney cancer. Both conserved end residues are part of each CDR3. The D gene is left open where the match is weak. Some rows mark clone size as missing; the rest say once, few, many or name a class of expanded clone.

J gene,D gene,V gene,clone size,CDR3 protein,CDR3 DNA
TRBJ1-5,.,TRBV4-1,.,CASSQGKGGYAQPQHF,TGCGCCAGCAGCCAAGGAAAGGGGGGCTATGCTCAGCCCCAGCATTTT
TRBJ1-1,.,TRBV21-1,.,CASSKGKIKATEAFF,TGTGCCAGCAGCAAAGGCAAGATCAAAGCCACTGAAGCTTTCTTT
TRBJ2-3,TRBD2,TRBV6-6,.,CASSYSPAGGLWEYF,TGTGCCAGCAGTTACTCACCGGCGGGGGGGCTATGGGAGTATTTT
TRBJ1-5,.,TRBV19,.,CASSHPTGRGPQHF,TGTGCCAGTAGTCACCCGACAGGTCGCGGGCCCCAGCATTTT
TRBJ2-3,.,TRBV2,.,CASSWGLMTDTQYF,TGTGCCAGCAGCTGGGGCTTGATGACAGATACGCAGTATTTT
TRBJ2-7,TRBD2,TRBV5-4,.,CASSLGLANHEQYF,TGTGCCAGCAGCTTGGGACTAGCGAACCACGAGCAGTACTTC
TRBJ2-3,TRBD2,TRBV4-1,.,CASSRALASADTQYF,TGCGCCAGCAGCCGTGCACTAGCGAGCGCAGATACGCAGTATTTT
TRBJ1-3,.,TRBV9,.,CASSTDGSSGNTIYF,TGTGCCAGCAGCACCGACGGCAGCTCTGGAAACACCATATATTTT
TRBJ2-3,.,TRBV9,.,CASSVADQYPDTQYF,TGTGCCAGCAGCGTAGCGGACCAATACCCAGATACGCAGTATTTT
TRBJ2-7,TRBD1,TRBV9,medium-sized,CASSVVEGAIAEQYF,TGTGCCAGCAGCGTAGTTGAGGGGGCCATTGCCGAGCAGTACTTC
TRBJ1-1,.,TRBV5-5,once,CASSLQSENTEAFF,TGTGCCAGCAGCTTGCAGTCCGAGAACACTGAAGCTTTCTTT
TRBJ1-1,.,TRBV5-1,.,CASRPKDVTEAFF,TGCGCCAGCCGCCCCAAGGACGTCACTGAAGCTTTCTTT
TRBJ2-7,TRBD1,TRBV6-1,.,CASSAGTGGSYEQYF,TGTGCCAGCAGTGCCGGGACAGGGGGCTCCTACGAGCAGTACTTC
TRBJ1-4,TRBD1,TRBV19,few,CASRPFRGSNEKLFF,TGTGCCAGTAGGCCCTTCAGGGGGTCTAATGAAAAACTGTTTTTT
TRBJ2-7,.,TRBV4-3,.,CASSDDLQGSEQYF,TGCGCCAGCAGCGACGATTTACAGGGTAGCGAGCAGTACTTC
TRBJ2-1,.,TRBV27,.,CASSLRLDEQFF,TGTGCCAGCAGTTTAAGGCTCGATGAGCAGTTCTTC
TRBJ2-5,TRBD2,TRBV11-2,.,CASRDSGGAGETQYF,TGTGCCAGCAGGGACAGCGGGGGGGCTGGGGAGACCCAGTACTTC